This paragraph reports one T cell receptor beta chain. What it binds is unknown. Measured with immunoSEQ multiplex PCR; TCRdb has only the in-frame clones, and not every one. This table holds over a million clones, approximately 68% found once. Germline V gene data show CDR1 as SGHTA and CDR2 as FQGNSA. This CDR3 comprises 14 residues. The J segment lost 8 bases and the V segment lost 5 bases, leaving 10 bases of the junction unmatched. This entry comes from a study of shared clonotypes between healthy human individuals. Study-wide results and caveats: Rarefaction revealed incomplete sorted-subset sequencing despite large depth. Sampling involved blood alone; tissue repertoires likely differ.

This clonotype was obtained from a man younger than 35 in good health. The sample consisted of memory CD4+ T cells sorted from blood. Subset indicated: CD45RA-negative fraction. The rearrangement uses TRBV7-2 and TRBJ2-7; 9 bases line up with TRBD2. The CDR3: CASSHGLAPMQQYF. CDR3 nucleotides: TGTGCCAGCAGCCACGGACTAGCGCCTATGCAGCAGTACTTC.